One TCR beta chain is described in this entry. Antigen specificity is unknown. The entry originates in a study of cytotoxic CD8 clonotypes in ibrutinib-treated CLL. Whole-study findings and limits: Baseline clonality exceeded age-matched healthy donors and tracked circulating CD8+ T-cell counts.

Depths of 1 in 200,000 to 1 in 1 million T cells were the sequencing target. The data were produced by immunoSEQ multiplex PCR, yet TCRdb's version contains in-frame clones alone and is incomplete. The sample holds some 200,000 clones, around 70% seen once. The CDR3 consists of 13 residues. CDR1 and CDR2 from the germline V gene are LGHNA and YSLEER. Trimming left V 4 bases short and J 7 bases short, with 10 bases between. The source material was PBMCs, sampled after 24 months of ibrutinib treatment. The chain couples TRBV4-3 to TRBJ2-2, with D uncertain. The clonotype comes from a human donor with chronic lymphocytic leukemia. CDR3 residues: CASSLEGLGELFF. In DNA, the CDR3 is TGCGCCAGCAGCCTGGAAGGCCTCGGGGAGCTGTTTTTT.